The 18 T cell receptor beta chains below come from one sample, sequenced in a study of cytomegalovirus exposure and HLA in healthy donors. The PCR used 60 Vbeta and 13 Jbeta primers. Sequencing used immunoSEQ multiplex PCR; TCRdb keeps in-frame clones, though not all of them. This sample yields roughly 100,000 clones, of which 70% are seen a single time; approximately 11% belongs to the top ten. Material: PBMCs. The source of these receptors is a man aged 35-49 years in good health and CMV-seropositive.

This clone occurred a few times. V is TRBV19 and J is TRBJ2-7; 11 bases agree with TRBD2. V lost 5 bases and J lost 3; bases outside the gene matches: 9. Germline V gene lookup returns CDR1 LNHDA and CDR2 SQIVND (reference sequence). The CDR3 contains 16 residues. This chain's CDR3 is CASSDTSGSDFYEQYF. The CDR3 DNA sequence: TGTGCCAGTAGTGACACTAGCGGGAGTGATTTCTACGAGCAGTACTTC. Filled out from reference TRBV19 and TRBJ2-7, the complete variable domain reads DGGITQSPKYLFRKEGQNVTLSCEQNLNHDAMYWYRQDPGQGLRLIYYSQIVNDFQKGDIAEGYSVSREKKESFPLTVTSAQKNPTAFYLCASSDTSGSDFYEQYFGPGTRLTVT.

The chain carries TRBV9 and TRBJ2-5; D is possibly TRBD2 (6 bases). Trimming removed 0 bases from V and 2 bases from J, with 11 bases in between. The CDR3 totals 15 residues. CDR1 and CDR2 from the germline V gene are SGDLS and YYNGEE. DNA of the CDR3: TGTGCCAGCAGCGTAGCGGGGACTCTTCAAGAGACCCAGTACTTC. Its translation is CASSVAGTLQETQYF. The full variable domain, its missing parts supplied by reference TRBV9 and TRBJ2-5, is DSGVTQTPKHLITATGQRVTLRCSPRSGDLSVYWYQQSLDQGLQFLIQYYNGEERAKGNILERFSAQQFPDLHSELNLSSLELGDSALYFCASSVAGTLQETQYFGPGTRLLVL.

The V gene is TRBV5-6, the J gene TRBJ1-4; D remains ambiguous. CDR1 SGHDT and CDR2 YYEEEE come from the germline V gene. The CDR3 extends over 15 amino acids. V dropped 5 bases and J dropped 6 bases, with 17 bases sitting between them. The CDR3 region has the DNA TGTGCCAGCAGTTTCACCTGGGGAGCACATGAAAAACTGTTTTTT. This gives the protein CASSFTWGAHEKLFF.

The chain combines TRBV27 with TRBJ2-3; a possible D gene is TRBD1 (5 bases). The V gene's germline CDR1 is MNHEY and CDR2 SMNVEV (reference sequence). V was cut by 0 bases and J by 1 base, with 8 bases left in between. The CDR3 length is 15 residues. CDR3 amino acids: CASSLSGAGTDTQYF. The DNA for the CDR3 is TGTGCCAGCAGTTTATCAGGGGCCGGCACAGATACGCAGTATTTT.

The J gene is TRBJ2-1, the V gene TRBV19; TRBD2 matches 14 bases. Germline lookup yields CDR1 LNHDA and CDR2 SQIVND (reference sequence). The V gene end was trimmed by 3 bases and the J gene end by 8 bases; junction bases not matched to a gene: 18. This CDR3 contains 20 residues. CDR3: CASSIRTSGRSLYEGHEQFF. The CDR3 DNA sequence: TGTGCCAGTAGTATTCGGACTAGCGGGAGGTCGTTGTATGAGGGGCATGAGCAGTTCTTC.

The chain carries TRBV5-1 and TRBJ2-2; 10 bases match TRBD2. Trimming removed 4 bases from V and 6 bases from J; junction bases left unmatched: 9. CDR1 is SGHRS and CDR2 is YFSETQ in the germline V gene. The CDR3 runs to 16 residues. In DNA form, the CDR3 reads TGCGCCAGCAGCGCCCGTCCTAGCGGGAGTGCCGGGGAGCTGTTTTTT. It translates to CASSARPSGSAGELFF.

J is TRBJ1-1 and V is TRBV15; D remains unclear. The CDR3 extends over 15 amino acids. Germline loops: CDR1 LNHNV, CDR2 YYDKDF (reference sequence). With 0 bases removed from V and 2 bases from J, the gap between germline ends came to 10 bases. The CDR3: CATSRDLAANTEAFF. The CDR3 coding sequence is TGTGCCACCAGCAGAGATTTAGCAGCAAACACTGAAGCTTTCTTT.

The CDR3 DNA reads as TGCAGCGTCCTGGGACTAGCGGGAGCGAGCTCCTACGAGCAGTACTTC. Its protein is CSVLGLAGASSYEQYF. The V call is TRBV29-1, the J call TRBJ2-7, with 14 bases aligning to TRBD2. The V gene end was trimmed by 6 bases and the J gene end by 0 bases; junction bases not matched to a gene: 7. Germline V CDR1 and CDR2: SQVTM, ANQGSEA. This CDR3 is 16 amino acids long.

This clone appeared a single time. The chain couples TRBV19 to TRBJ1-1, with D maybe TRBD1 (5 bases). Per germline, CDR1 LNHDA and CDR2 SQIVND (reference sequence). V was pared by 7 bases and J by 2 bases, with 17 bases between. The CDR3 is 15 residues long. This CDR3 reads CASTRTREPNTEAFF. The CDR3 nucleotides read TGTGCCAGTACCCGGACAAGGGAACCAAACACTGAAGCTTTCTTT.

This chain connects TRBV5-5 to TRBJ1-1; D is undetermined. Per the germline V gene, CDR1 is SGHKS and CDR2 is YYEKEE (reference sequence). This CDR3 comprises 13 residues. The V end was cut by 2 bases, the J end by 5 bases, with 10 bases between. CDR3 DNA: TGTGCCAGCAGCTTTGCAGAGGGAACTGAAGCTTTCTTT. Protein product: CASSFAEGTEAFF.

The V call is TRBV9, the J call TRBJ2-7, with D possibly being TRBD1 (5 bases). V was cut by 7 bases and J by 6 bases, with 14 bases left in between. Germline V gene sequence: CDR1 SGDLS, CDR2 YYNGEE. This CDR3 region has 12 residues. CDR3 loop: CASSVRGGEQYF. In nucleotides, the CDR3 is TGTGCCAGCTCCGTAAGGGGCGGCGAGCAGTACTTC.

This chain joins TRBV28 and TRBJ1-3; D unclear. Germline V lookup: CDR1 MDHEN, CDR2 SYDVKM. The CDR3 extends over 16 amino acids. With 2 bases removed from V and 0 bases from J, the gap between germline ends came to 11 bases. In nucleotides, the CDR3 is TGTGCCAGCAGTTTAATGCAGGCGAACTCTGGAAACACCATATATTTT. It codes for CASSLMQANSGNTIYF.

Here the CDR3 reads CSVEGGTVYYNEQFF. As DNA, the CDR3 is TGCAGCGTTGAGGGTGGGACAGTTTACTACAATGAGCAGTTCTTC. This chain uses TRBV29-1 with TRBJ2-1; 7 bases agree with TRBD1. The V and J ends lost 3 bases and 3 bases, in that order; junction bases with no gene match: 8. The CDR3 covers 15 residues. Germline lookup yields CDR1 SQVTM and CDR2 ANQGSEA.

Turning to this clone: Compared with germline, one end of the junction differs, possibly owing to a read error. The chain combines TRBV7-7 with TRBJ2-5, with D tentatively TRBD2 (5 bases). Per the germline V gene, CDR1 is SSHAT and CDR2 is FNYEAQ (reference sequence). The CDR3 spans 14 residues. Written as DNA, the CDR3 is TGTGCTAGCAGCTTAGCGTATTACCAAGAGACCCAGTACTTC. Protein: CASSLAYYQETQYF.

This chain uses TRBV5-1 with TRBJ2-5, with 10 bases that match TRBD1. The trim removed 5 bases at V and 4 bases at J, leaving 5 bases unmatched. The CDR3 has 14 amino acids. Looked up from germline, CDR1 is SGHRS and CDR2 is YFSETQ. The CDR3 is CASSTGTGVETQYF. The CDR3 nucleotides read TGCGCCAGCAGTACCGGGACAGGGGTAGAGACCCAGTACTTC.

The rearrangement joins TRBV28 to TRBJ2-7; 9 nucleotides agree with TRBD2. The V segment lost 5 bases and the J segment 2 bases; nucleotides outside the gene matches: 4. Germline CDR1 reads MDHEN; CDR2 reads SYDVKM. The CDR3 is 14 residues long. The CDR3 sequence is CASSRGGEAYEQYV. DNA for the CDR3: TGTGCCAGCAGTCGCGGGGGGGAGGCCTACGAGCAGTACGTC.

This chain connects TRBV10-3 to TRBJ1-1; no firm D call. Germline CDR1 reads ENHRY; CDR2 reads SYGVKD. The CDR3 has 15 amino acids. The germline V and J ends were trimmed by 1 base and 4 bases, with 13 bases remaining between them. The CDR3: CAISEFDTEGTEAFF. CDR3 nucleotides: TGTGCCATCAGTGAGTTCGACACGGAGGGCACTGAAGCTTTCTTT.

V gene TRBV5-1 combines with J gene TRBJ2-2; 9 nucleotides line up with TRBD1. V lost 4 bases to trimming and J lost 3 bases; unmatched junction nucleotides: 7. Germline values: CDR1 SGHRS, CDR2 YFSETQ. The CDR3 has 16 amino acids. CDR3 residues: CASSLGTGSDTGELFF. The CDR3, as DNA: TGCGCCAGCAGCCTGGGGACAGGGTCGGACACCGGGGAGCTGTTTTTT.